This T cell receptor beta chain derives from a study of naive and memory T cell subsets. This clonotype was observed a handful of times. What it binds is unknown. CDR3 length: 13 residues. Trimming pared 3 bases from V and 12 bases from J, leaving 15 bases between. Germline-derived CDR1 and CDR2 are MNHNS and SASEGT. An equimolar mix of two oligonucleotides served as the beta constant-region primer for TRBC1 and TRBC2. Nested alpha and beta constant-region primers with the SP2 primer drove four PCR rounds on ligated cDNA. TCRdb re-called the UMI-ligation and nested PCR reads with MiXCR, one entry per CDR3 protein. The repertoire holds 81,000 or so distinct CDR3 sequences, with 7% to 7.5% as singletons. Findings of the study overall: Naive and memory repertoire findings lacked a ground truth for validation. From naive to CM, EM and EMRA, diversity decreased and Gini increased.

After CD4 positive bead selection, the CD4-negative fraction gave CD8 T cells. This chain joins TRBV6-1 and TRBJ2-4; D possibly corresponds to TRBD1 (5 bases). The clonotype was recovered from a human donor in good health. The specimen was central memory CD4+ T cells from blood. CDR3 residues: CASSDGNQGAQYF. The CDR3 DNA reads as TGTGCCAGCAGTGACGGCAATCAGGGCGCTCAGTACTTC.